The T cell receptor beta chain under discussion was sequenced for a study of T-cell memory formation after mild COVID-19. MiXCR, applied by TCRdb to the 5' RACE reads, yields one record per CDR3 protein. The data hold tens of thousands of distinct CDR3 sequences, with about 15% observed a single time. This clonotype was recorded a few times. The CDR3 is 16 amino acids. CDR1 and CDR2 from the germline V gene are SGHAT and FQDESV (reference sequence). Unmatched junction bases numbered 6, after V lost 1 base and J lost 3 bases. The J gene is TRBJ2-1, the V gene TRBV11-1; 7 positions match TRBD2. Material for sequencing was PBMCs or a T cell subset sorted from them (not recorded which). The origin of this receptor is an adult woman who had mild COVID-19 (a few samples of this study predate the infection). Cell type and time point are not known. CDR3 nucleotides: TGTGCCAGCAGCTTAGGGAGCGGGGCCATCTACAATGAGCAGTTCTTC. Protein sequence: CASSLGSGAIYNEQFF.